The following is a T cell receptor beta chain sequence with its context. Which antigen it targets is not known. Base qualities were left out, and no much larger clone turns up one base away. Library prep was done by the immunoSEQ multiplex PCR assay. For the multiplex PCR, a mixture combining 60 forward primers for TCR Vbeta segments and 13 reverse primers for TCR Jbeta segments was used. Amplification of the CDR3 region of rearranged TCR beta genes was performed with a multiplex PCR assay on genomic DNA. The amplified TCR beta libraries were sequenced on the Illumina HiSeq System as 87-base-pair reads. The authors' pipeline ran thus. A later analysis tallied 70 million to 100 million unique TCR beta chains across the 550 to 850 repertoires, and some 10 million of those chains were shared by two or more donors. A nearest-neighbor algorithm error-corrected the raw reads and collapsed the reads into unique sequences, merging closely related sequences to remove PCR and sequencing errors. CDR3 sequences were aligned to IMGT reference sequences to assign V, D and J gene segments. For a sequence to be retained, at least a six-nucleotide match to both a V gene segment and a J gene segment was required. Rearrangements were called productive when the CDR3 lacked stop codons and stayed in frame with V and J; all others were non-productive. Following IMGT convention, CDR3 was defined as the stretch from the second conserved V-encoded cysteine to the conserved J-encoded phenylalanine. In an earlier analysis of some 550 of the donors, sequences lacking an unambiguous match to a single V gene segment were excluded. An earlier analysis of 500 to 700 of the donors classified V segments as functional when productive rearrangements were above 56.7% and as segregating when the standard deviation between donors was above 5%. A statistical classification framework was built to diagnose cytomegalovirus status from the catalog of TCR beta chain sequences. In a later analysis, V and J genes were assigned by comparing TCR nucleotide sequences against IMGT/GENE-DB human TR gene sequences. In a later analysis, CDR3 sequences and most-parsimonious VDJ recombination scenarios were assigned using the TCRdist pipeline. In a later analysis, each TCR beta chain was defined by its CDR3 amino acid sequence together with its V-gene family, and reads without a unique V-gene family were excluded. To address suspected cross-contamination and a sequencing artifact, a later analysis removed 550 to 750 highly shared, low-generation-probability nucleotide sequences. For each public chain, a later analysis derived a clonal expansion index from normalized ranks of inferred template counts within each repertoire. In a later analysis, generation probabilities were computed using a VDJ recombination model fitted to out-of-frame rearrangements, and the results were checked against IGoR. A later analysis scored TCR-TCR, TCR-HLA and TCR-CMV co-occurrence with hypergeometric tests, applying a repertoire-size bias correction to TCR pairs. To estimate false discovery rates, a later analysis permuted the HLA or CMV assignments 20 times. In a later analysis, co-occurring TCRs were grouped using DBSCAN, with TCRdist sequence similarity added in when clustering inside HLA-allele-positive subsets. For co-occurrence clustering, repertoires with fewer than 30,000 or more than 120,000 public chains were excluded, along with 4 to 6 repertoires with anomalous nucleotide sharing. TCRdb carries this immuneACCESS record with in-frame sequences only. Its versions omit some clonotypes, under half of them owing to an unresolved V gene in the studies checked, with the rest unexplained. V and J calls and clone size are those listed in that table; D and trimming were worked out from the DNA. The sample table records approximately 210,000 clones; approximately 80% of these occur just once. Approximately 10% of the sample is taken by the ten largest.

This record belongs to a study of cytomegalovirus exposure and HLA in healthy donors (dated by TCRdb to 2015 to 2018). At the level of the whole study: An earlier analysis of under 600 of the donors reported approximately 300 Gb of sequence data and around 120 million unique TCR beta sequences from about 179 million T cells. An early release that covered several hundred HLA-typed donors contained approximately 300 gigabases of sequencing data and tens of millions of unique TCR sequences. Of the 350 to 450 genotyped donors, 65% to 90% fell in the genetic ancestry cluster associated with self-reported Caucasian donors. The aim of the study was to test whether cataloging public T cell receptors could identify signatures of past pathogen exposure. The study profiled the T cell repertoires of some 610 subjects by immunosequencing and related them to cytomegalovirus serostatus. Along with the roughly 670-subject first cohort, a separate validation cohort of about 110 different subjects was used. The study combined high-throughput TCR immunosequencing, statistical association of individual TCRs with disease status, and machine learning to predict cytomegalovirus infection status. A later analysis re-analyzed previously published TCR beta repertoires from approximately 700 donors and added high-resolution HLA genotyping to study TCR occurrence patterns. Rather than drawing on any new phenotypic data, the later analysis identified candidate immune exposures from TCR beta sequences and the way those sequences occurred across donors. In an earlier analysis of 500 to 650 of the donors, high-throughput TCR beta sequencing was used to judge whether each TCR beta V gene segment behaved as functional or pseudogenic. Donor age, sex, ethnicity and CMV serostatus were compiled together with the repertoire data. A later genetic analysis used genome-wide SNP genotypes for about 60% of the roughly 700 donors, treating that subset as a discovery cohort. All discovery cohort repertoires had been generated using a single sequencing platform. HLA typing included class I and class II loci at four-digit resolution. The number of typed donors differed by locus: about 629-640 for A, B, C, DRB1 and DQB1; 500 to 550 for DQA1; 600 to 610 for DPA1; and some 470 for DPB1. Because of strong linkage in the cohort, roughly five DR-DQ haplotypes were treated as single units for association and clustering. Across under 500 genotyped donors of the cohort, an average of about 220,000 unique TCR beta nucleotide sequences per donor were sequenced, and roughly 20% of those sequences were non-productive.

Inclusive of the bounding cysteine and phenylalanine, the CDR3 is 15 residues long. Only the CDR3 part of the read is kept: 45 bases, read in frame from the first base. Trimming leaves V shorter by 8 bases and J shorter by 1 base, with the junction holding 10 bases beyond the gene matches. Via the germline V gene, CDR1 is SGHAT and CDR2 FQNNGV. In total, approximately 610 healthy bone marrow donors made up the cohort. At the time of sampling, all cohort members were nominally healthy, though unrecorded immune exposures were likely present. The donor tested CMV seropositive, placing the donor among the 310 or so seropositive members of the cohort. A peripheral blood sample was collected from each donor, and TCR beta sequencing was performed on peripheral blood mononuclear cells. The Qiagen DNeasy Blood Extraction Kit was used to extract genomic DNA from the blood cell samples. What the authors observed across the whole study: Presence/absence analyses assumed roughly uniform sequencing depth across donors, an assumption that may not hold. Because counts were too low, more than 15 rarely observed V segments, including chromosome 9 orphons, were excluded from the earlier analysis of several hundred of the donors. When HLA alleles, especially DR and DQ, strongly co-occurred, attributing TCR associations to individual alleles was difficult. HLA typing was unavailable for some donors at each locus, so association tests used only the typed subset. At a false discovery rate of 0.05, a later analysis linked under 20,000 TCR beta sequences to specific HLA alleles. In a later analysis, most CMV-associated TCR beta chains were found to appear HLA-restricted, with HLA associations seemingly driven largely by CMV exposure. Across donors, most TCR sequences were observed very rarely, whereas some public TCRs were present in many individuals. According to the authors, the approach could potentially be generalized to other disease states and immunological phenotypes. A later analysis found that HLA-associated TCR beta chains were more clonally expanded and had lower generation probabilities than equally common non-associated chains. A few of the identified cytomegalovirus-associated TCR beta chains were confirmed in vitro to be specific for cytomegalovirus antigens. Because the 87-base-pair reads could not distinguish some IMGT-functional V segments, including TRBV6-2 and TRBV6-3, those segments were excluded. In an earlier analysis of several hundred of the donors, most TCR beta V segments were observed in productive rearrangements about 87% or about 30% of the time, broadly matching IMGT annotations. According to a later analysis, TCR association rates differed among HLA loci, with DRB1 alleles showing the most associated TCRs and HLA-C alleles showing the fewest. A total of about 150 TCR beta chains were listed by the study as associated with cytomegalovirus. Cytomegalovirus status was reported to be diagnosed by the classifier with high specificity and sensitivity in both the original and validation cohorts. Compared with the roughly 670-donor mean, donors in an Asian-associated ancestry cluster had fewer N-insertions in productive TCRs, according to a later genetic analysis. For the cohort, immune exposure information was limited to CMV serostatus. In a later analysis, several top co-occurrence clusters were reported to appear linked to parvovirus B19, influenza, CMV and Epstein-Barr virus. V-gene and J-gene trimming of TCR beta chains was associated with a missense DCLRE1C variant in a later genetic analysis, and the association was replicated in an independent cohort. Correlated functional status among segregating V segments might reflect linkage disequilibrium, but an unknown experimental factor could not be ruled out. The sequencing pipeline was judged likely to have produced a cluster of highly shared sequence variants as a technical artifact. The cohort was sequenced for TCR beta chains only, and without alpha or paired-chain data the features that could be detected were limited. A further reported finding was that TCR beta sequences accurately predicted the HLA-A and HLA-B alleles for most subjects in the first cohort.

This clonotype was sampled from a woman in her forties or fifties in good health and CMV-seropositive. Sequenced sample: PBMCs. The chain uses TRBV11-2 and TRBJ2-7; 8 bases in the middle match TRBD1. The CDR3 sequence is CASYPGQGFSYEQYF. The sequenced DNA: TGTGCCAGCTATCCTGGACAGGGATTTTCCTACGAGCAGTACTTC.